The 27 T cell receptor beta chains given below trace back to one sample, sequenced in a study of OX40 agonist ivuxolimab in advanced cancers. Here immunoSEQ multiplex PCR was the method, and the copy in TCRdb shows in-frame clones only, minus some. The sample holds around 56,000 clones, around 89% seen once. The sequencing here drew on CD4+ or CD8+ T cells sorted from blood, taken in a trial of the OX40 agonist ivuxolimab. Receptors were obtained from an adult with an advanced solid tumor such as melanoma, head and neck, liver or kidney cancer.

The CDR3 sequence is CASSRGYTTDTQYF. The CDR3 bases are TGTGCCAGCAGCCGAGGCTATACCACAGATACGCAGTATTTT. J is TRBJ2-3 and V is TRBV14; D gene ambiguous. V was trimmed by 4 bases and J by 2 bases, leaving 10 bases between them. The CDR3 covers 14 residues. Germline loops: CDR1 SGHDN, CDR2 FVKESK.

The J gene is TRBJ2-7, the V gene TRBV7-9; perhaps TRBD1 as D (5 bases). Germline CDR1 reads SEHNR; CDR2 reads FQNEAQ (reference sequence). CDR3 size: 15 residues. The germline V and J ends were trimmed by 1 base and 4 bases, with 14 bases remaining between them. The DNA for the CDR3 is TGTGCCAGCAGCTTAGAAGGACACCTGGGGTACGAGCAGTACTTC. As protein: CASSLEGHLGYEQYF.

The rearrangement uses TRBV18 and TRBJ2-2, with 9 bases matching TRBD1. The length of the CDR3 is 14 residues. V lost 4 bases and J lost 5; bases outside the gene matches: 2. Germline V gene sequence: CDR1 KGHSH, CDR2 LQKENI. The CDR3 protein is CASSRDRETGELFF. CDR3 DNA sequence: TGTGCCAGCTCACGGGACAGGGAAACCGGGGAGCTGTTTTTT.

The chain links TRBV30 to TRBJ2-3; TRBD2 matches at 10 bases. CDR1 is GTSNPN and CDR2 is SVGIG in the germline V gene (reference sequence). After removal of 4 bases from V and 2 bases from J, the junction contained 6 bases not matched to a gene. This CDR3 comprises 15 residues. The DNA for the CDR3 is TGTGCCTGGAATAGGGGACTAGCGAACACAGATACGCAGTATTTT. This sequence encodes CAWNRGLANTDTQYF.

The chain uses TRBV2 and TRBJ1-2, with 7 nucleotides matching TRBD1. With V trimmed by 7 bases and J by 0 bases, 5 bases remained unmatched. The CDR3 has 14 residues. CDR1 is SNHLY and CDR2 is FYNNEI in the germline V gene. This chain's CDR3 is CASKQGESNYGYTF. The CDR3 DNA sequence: TGTGCCAGCAAGCAGGGGGAGTCTAACTATGGCTACACCTTC.

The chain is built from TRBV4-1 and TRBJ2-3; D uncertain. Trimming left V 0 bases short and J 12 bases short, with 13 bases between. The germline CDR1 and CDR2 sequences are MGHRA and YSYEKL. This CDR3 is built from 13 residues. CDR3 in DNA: TGCGCCAGCAGCCAAGACGGAGAGAGTTCCCAGTATTTT. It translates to CASSQDGESSQYF.

The DNA of the CDR3 is TGTGCCAGCAGCCAGACTAGCGGGGGGGCGTCAGATACGCAGTATTTT. This translates into CASSQTSGGASDTQYF. This chain joins TRBV28 and TRBJ2-3; 14 bases line up with TRBD2. The germline V gene has CDR1 MDHEN and CDR2 SYDVKM. V shed 6 bases, J shed 4 bases, and the junction held 6 bases outside the gene matches. The CDR3 runs 16 residues.

The CDR3 sequence: CASSLATGTGSEAFF. CDR3 DNA: TGTGCCAGCAGCTTAGCCACGGGGACAGGCAGTGAAGCTTTCTTT. The chain carries TRBV7-9 and TRBJ1-1, with 8 positions matching TRBD1. The V gene's germline CDR1 is SEHNR and CDR2 FQNEAQ (reference sequence). Trimming took 0 bases from V and 7 from J; bases not matched to a gene: 7. This CDR3 region has 15 residues.

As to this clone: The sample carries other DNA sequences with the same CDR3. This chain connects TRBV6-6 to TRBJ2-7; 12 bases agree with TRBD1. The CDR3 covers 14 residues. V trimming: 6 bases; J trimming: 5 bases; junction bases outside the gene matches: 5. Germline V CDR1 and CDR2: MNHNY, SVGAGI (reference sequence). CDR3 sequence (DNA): TGTGCCAGCAGAGTGGGACAGGGGGCGAACGAGCAGTACTTC. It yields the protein CASRVGQGANEQYF.

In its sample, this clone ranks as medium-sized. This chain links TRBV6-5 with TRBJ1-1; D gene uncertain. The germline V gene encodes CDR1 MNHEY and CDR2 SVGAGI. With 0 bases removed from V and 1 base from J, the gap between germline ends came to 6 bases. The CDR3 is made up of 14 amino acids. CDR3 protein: CASSYSPKNTEAFF. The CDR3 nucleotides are TGTGCCAGCAGTTACTCCCCGAAGAACACTGAAGCTTTCTTT.

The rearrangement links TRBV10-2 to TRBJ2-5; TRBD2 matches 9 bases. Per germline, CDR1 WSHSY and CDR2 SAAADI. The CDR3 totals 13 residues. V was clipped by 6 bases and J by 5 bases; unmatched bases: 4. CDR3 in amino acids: CASRLAGFETQYF. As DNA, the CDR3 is TGCGCCAGCAGGCTAGCGGGATTTGAGACCCAGTACTTC.

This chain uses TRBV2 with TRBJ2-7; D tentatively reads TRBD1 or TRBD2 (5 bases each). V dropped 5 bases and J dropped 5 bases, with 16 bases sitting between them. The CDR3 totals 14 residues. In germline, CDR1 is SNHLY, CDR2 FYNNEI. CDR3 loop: CASSTQRGANEQYF. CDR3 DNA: TGTGCCAGCAGTACCCAGAGGGGCGCGAACGAGCAGTACTTC.

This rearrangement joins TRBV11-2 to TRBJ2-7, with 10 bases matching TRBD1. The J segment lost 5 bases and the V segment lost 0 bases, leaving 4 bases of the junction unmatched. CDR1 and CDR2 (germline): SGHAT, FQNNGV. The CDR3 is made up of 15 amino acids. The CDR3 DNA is TGTGCCAGCAGCTTAGATTGGGACAGGGGACACGAGCAGTACTTC. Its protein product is CASSLDWDRGHEQYF.

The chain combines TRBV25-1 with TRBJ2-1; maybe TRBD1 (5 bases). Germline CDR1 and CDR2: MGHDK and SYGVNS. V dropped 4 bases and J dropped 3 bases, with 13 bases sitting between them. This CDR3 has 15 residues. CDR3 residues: CASSVGDRYYNEQFF. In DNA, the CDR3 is TGTGCCAGCAGTGTTGGAGACAGATACTACAATGAGCAGTTCTTC.

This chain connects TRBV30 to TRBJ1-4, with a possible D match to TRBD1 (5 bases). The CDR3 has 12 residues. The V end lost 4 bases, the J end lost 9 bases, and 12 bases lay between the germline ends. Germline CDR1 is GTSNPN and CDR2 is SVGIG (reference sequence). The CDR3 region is CAWTTAGQKLFF. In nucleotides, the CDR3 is TGTGCCTGGACTACGGCAGGGCAAAAACTGTTTTTT.

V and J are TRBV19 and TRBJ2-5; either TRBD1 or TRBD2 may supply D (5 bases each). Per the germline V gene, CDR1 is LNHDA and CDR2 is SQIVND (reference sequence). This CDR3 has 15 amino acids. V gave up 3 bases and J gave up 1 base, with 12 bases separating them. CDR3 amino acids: CASSISWGTQETQYF. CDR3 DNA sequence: TGTGCCAGTAGTATTTCTTGGGGGACCCAAGAGACCCAGTACTTC.

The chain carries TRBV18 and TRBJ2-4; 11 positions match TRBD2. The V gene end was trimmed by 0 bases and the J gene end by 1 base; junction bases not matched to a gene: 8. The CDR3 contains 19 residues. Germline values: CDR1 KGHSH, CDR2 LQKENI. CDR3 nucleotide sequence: TGTGCCAGCTCACCACCGGTAGGACTAGCGGGTGCGGCCAAAAACATTCAGTACTTC. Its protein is CASSPPVGLAGAAKNIQYF.

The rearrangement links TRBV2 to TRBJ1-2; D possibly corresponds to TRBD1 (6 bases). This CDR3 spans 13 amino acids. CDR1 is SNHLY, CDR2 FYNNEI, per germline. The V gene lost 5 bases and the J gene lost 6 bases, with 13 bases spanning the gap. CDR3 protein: CASSRGGSDGYTF. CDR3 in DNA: TGTGCCAGCAGTAGGGGGGGTTCCGATGGCTACACCTTC.

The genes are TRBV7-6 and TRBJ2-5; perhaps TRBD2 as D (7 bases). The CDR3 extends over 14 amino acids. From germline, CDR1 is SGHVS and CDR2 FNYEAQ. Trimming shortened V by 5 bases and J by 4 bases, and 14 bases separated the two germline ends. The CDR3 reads CASSPKGGAETQYF. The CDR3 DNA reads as TGTGCCAGCAGCCCTAAGGGGGGGGCAGAGACCCAGTACTTC.

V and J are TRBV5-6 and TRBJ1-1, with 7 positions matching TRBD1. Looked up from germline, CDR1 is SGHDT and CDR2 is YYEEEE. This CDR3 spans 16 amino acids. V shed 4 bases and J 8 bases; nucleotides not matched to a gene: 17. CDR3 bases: TGTGCCAGCAGCGCGACCGGGACAGTAGCACAATCAGAAGCTTTCTTT. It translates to CASSATGTVAQSEAFF.

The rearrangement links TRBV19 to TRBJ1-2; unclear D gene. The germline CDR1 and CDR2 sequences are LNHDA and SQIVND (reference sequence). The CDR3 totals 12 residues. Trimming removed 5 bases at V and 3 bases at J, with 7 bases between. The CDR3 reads CASSATDYGYTF. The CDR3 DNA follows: TGTGCCAGTAGTGCTACGGACTATGGCTACACCTTC.

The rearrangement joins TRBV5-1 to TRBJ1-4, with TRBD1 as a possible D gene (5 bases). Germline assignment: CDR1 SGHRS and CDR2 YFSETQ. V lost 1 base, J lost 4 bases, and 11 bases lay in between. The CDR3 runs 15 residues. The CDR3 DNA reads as TGCGCCAGCAGCTTGAGCGGGACCATTAATGAAAAACTGTTTTTT. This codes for CASSLSGTINEKLFF.

This CDR3 is CAIRQDKDTEAFF. CDR3 DNA sequence: TGTGCCATCAGGCAGGACAAAGACACTGAAGCTTTCTTT. The chain uses TRBV10-3 and TRBJ1-1; perhaps TRBD1 as D (5 bases). Germline V gives CDR1 ENHRY, CDR2 SYGVKD. Trimming took off 6 bases at V and 3 bases at J, with 11 bases between the two ends. The CDR3 contains 13 residues.

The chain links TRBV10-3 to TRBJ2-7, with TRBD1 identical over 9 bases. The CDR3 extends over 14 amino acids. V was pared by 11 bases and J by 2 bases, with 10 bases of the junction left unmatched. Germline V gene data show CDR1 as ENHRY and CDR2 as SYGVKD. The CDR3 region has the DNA TGTGCCGCTCAGAAGACAGGGGGGACCTACGAGCAGTACTTC. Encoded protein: CAAQKTGGTYEQYF.

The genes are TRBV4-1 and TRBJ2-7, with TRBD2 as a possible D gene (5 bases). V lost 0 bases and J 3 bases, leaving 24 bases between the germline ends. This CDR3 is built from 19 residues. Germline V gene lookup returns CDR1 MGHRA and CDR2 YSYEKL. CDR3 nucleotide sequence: TGCGCCAGCAGCCAAGATGGAGGACCGGGAAACCTTCCAATCTACGAGCAGTACTTC. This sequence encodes CASSQDGGPGNLPIYEQYF.

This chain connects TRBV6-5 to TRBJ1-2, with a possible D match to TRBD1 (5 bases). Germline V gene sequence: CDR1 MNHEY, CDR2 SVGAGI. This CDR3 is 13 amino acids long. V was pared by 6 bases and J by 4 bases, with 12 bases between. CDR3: CASSLWGRYGYTF. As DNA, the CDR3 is TGTGCCAGCAGCCTTTGGGGCCGCTATGGCTACACCTTC.

The CDR3 here is CASSIVVSNNQPQHF. In DNA form, the CDR3 reads TGTGCCAGTAGTATAGTCGTCTCCAACAATCAGCCCCAGCATTTT. The J gene is TRBJ1-5, the V gene TRBV19; D call uncertain. The CDR3 is made up of 15 amino acids. V dropped 1 base and J dropped 3 bases, with 10 bases sitting between them. The germline CDR1 and CDR2 sequences are LNHDA and SQIVND (reference sequence).